This T cell receptor beta chain was sequenced in a study of blood T cell repertoires in COVID-19. Per the original methods: The assay estimated nucleated cells by amplifying reference gene primers. Sequencing was performed with immunoSEQ multiplex PCR; in TCRdb, only in-frame clones are kept and a portion is missing. V and J calls plus clone size are reproduced from that table; the DNA served to infer D and trimming. Among under 200,000 clones listed, 80% to 95% were seen once. The clonotype was recovered from a man in his fifties with acute or convalescent COVID-19. The specimen was peripheral blood.

CDR3 protein: CASSLRAVSYEQYF. In DNA, the CDR3 is TGTGCCAGCAGCCTGAGAGCGGTATCCTACGAGCAGTACTTC. V usage is TRBV9 and J usage is TRBJ2-7; a possible D gene is TRBD2 (5 bases). This CDR3 spans 14 amino acids. In germline, CDR1 is SGDLS, CDR2 YYNGEE. Between the trimmed V and J ends, which lost 4 bases and 1 base, there was a span of 12 bases.